This T cell receptor (beta chain) was identified during a study of yellow fever vaccine responses in identical twins. Notes on the study in general: Twins reportedly appeared to share part of their vaccine T cell response while keeping part individual.

Regarding this clonotype: Its cognate antigen is unknown.

The CDR3 sequence is 12 residues long. With V trimmed by 6 bases and J by 8 bases, 4 bases remained unmatched. Germline assignment: CDR1 SNHLY and CDR2 FYNNEI. One entry per CDR3 protein, called by TCRdb with MiXCR from the RT-PCR reads. The table includes under 20,000 distinct CDR3 sequences, about two thirds detected once. The chain recombines TRBV2 with TRBJ2-1, with 7 bases matching TRBD1. This sample comprised T cells from blood (PBMCs), unsorted or a sorted subset (not recorded which), obtained before or after yellow fever vaccination (not recorded which). The receptor was isolated from a woman between 18 and 29 years old who received the yellow fever vaccine. CDR3 amino acids: CASRGGLDEQFF. The CDR3 DNA is TGTGCCAGCAGAGGGGGCTTGGATGAGCAGTTCTTC. The full variable domain, in which reference TRBV2 and TRBJ2-1 provide the parts outside the CDR3, is EPEVTQTPSHQVTQMGQEVILRCVPISNHLYFYWYRQILGQKVEFLVSFYNNEISEKSEIFDDQFSVERPDGSNFTLKIRSTKLEDSAMYFCASRGGLDEQFFGPGTRLTVL.